These 21 T cell receptor beta chains were all obtained from the same sample, sequenced in a study of radiotherapy plus CTLA-4 blockade in lung cancer. TCRdb's table, derived via immunoSEQ multiplex PCR, lists solely in-frame clones and lacks some. The table records approximately 65,000 clones, approximately 77% of them present only once. The sample in question was peripheral blood, obtained from a patient treated with radiotherapy plus ipilimumab. The origin of the receptors is a human donor with non-small cell lung cancer who had a complete response to radiotherapy plus ipilimumab.

J is TRBJ2-2 and V is TRBV5-8; 8 positions match TRBD1. In germline, CDR1 is SGHTS, CDR2 YDEGEE. J gave up 6 bases and V 2 bases, and 15 bases lay outside the gene matches. CDR3 length equals 18 residues. For the CDR3, the DNA is TGTGCCAGCAGCTTAAAGTACGTCTGGACAGGGATATCCGGGGAGCTGTTTTTT. Translated: CASSLKYVWTGISGELFF. Full variable domain (remainder filled in from reference TRBV5-8 and TRBJ2-2): EAGVTQSPTHLIKTRGQQATLRCSPISGHTSVYWYQQALGLGLQFLLWYDEGEERNRGNFPPRFSGRQFPNYSSELNVNALELEDSALYLCASSLKYVWTGISGELFFGEGSRLTVL.

The chain joins TRBV19 to TRBJ2-3; TRBD1 might be the D (7 bases). From germline, CDR1 is LNHDA and CDR2 SQIVND (reference sequence). The CDR3 sequence is 16 residues long. The V and J ends lost 3 bases and 3 bases respectively, with 16 bases between them. CDR3 in amino acids: CASSMAQGGRTDTQYF. The DNA of the CDR3 is TGTGCCAGTAGTATGGCCCAGGGGGGACGAACAGATACGCAGTATTTT.

This clone was counted only a few times. The rearrangement joins TRBV10-1 to TRBJ1-1, with D perhaps matching TRBD1 (6 bases). CDR3 size: 13 residues. From germline, CDR1 is WNHNN and CDR2 SYGVQD (reference sequence). V was pared by 1 base and J by 10 bases, with 13 bases between. The CDR3: CASSEYRADGAFF. The CDR3 bases are TGCGCCAGCAGTGAGTACAGGGCCGATGGAGCTTTCTTT.

This clone occurred once. The genes are TRBV18 and TRBJ2-7; D ambiguous. The CDR3 has 15 residues. V gave up 1 base and J gave up 1 base, with 11 bases separating them. The germline gives CDR1 KGHSH, CDR2 LQKENI. The CDR3 nucleotides are TGTGCCAGCTCACCACTTACCGGCACGTCCTACGAGCAGTACTTC. Its protein product is CASSPLTGTSYEQYF.

This clone has a single count. The chain uses TRBV11-2 and TRBJ2-6; D not certain. V lost 5 bases and J 0 bases, leaving 5 bases between the germline ends. The CDR3 has 14 residues. The germline V gene encodes CDR1 SGHAT and CDR2 FQNNGV. The CDR3 DNA follows: TGTGCCAGCAGCCCTTACTCTGGGGCCAACGTCCTGACTTTC. It translates to CASSPYSGANVLTF.

The chain joins TRBV7-8 to TRBJ2-5; 10 nucleotides agree with TRBD1. CDR1 is SGHVS and CDR2 is FQNEAQ in the germline V gene. This CDR3 has 16 amino acids. Trimming removed 1 base from V and 5 bases from J; junction bases left unmatched: 7. The CDR3 reads CASSLGQGAIWETQYF. The CDR3 coding sequence is TGTGCCAGCAGCTTAGGACAGGGGGCGATTTGGGAGACCCAGTACTTC.

The V and J genes are TRBV7-2 and TRBJ1-2, with D perhaps TRBD1 (5 bases). V was clipped by 5 bases and J by 3 bases, with 13 bases between them. The CDR3 sequence is 14 residues long. In germline, CDR1 is SGHTA, CDR2 FQGNSA. This CDR3 reads CASSRGPGDYGYTF. The CDR3 coding sequence is TGTGCCAGCAGCAGGGGCCCCGGGGACTATGGCTACACCTTC.

The J gene is TRBJ2-1, the V gene TRBV7-2; D is perhaps TRBD2 (6 bases). The CDR3 consists of 13 residues. CDR1 and CDR2 (germline): SGHTA, FQGNSA. V was pared by 2 bases and J by 7 bases, with 9 bases between. The CDR3 protein is CASSLRTMNEQFF. CDR3 sequence (DNA): TGTGCCAGCAGCTTACGGACTATGAATGAGCAGTTCTTC.

The chain recombines TRBV9 with TRBJ1-2; D gene unclear. The V gene lost 6 bases and the J gene lost 4 bases, with 16 bases spanning the gap. Germline CDR1 SGDLS, CDR2 YYNGEE. The CDR3 extends over 14 amino acids. The CDR3 nucleotides read TGTGCCAGCACTCCGGTCGCGGGCAGCTATGGCTACACCTTC. Its protein product is CASTPVAGSYGYTF.

This chain connects TRBV27 to TRBJ2-5, with a tentative D call TRBD2 (5 bases). This CDR3 is 14 amino acids long. Germline V gene lookup returns CDR1 MNHEY and CDR2 SMNVEV (reference sequence). Trimming took off 5 bases at V and 5 bases at J, with 15 bases between the two ends. The CDR3 bases are TGTGCCAGCAGTCCCTCTAACCGGAGGGAGACCCAGTACTTC. Protein product: CASSPSNRRETQYF.

The chain uses TRBV4-3 and TRBJ2-3; 7 nucleotides match TRBD2. V dropped 3 bases and J dropped 1; count of bases not matched to a gene: 7. The CDR3 has 16 amino acids. Germline CDR1 reads LGHNA; CDR2 reads YSLEER. The CDR3 sequence: CASSQIGTSGTDTQYF. Here the CDR3 DNA reads TGCGCCAGCAGCCAGATCGGAACTAGCGGCACAGATACGCAGTATTTT.

This clone was seen just once. CDR3 bases: TGTGCCAGCGGCACGGCCTACGAGCAGTACTTC. Translation: CASGTAYEQYF. The rearrangement joins TRBV2 to TRBJ2-7; D is unclear. Trimming took 8 bases from V and 2 from J, leaving 7 bases between them. CDR3 length: 11 residues. Germline lookup yields CDR1 SNHLY and CDR2 FYNNEI.

The J gene is TRBJ1-1, the V gene TRBV4-3; D remains unclear. Germline assignment: CDR1 LGHNA and CDR2 YSLEER. V gave up 1 base and J gave up 0 bases, with 9 bases separating them. The CDR3 is made up of 15 amino acids. The CDR3 loop reads CASSQVIGMNTEAFF. In DNA, the CDR3 is TGCGCCAGCAGCCAAGTTATAGGGATGAACACTGAAGCTTTCTTT.

This clone was observed a handful of times. The rearrangement joins TRBV5-1 to TRBJ1-2; D is uncertain. The ends were cut back, 4 bases at V and 7 bases at J, with 17 bases in the middle. Germline V CDR1 and CDR2: SGHRS, YFSETQ. There are 14 residues in the CDR3. The CDR3 nucleotides read TGCGCCAGCAGCCCAAGTACAGCGTCCCCTGGCTACACCTTC. Amino acids: CASSPSTASPGYTF.

The chain joins TRBV5-6 to TRBJ1-2; 8 nucleotides align to TRBD1. CDR3 length equals 13 residues. J was trimmed by 4 bases and V by 5 bases; bases with no gene match: 4. Germline V gene sequence: CDR1 SGHDT, CDR2 YYEEEE. The CDR3 protein is CASRYDRGYGYTF. DNA for the CDR3: TGTGCCAGCAGATACGACAGGGGCTATGGCTACACCTTC.

This chain uses TRBV6-1 with TRBJ2-7; D tentatively fits TRBD1 or TRBD2 (5 bases each). Trimming cost V 4 bases and J 3 bases, with 28 bases left between them. The germline gives CDR1 MNHNS, CDR2 SASEGT. This CDR3 is built from 19 residues. This chain's CDR3 is CASSVKVPGRDPIFYEQYF. The CDR3 DNA follows: TGTGCCAGCAGTGTCAAGGTCCCCGGAAGGGACCCAATCTTCTACGAGCAGTACTTC.

V is TRBV28 and J is TRBJ1-2; the D gene is possibly TRBD1 (5 bases). CDR1 and CDR2 (germline): MDHEN, SYDVKM. V was cut by 1 base and J by 2 bases, with 11 bases left in between. The CDR3 contains 15 residues. The CDR3 DNA reads as TGTGCCAGCAGTTTATTTGGGACGGAAAACTATGGCTACACCTTC. It codes for CASSLFGTENYGYTF.

This clone was detected once. The CDR3 DNA reads as TGCGCCAGCAGCCAAGAAGGGCTAGCGGGCAACACCGGGGAGCTGTTTTTT. Encoded protein: CASSQEGLAGNTGELFF. This sequence joins TRBV4-3 and TRBJ2-2; TRBD2 matches at 8 bases. Trimming at V came to 0 bases and at J to 2 bases, leaving 5 bases not matched to a gene. Germline assignment: CDR1 LGHNA and CDR2 YSLEER. The CDR3 consists of 17 residues.

CDR3 DNA sequence: TGTGCCTGGATTCATACCACCGCCTATGGCTACACCTTC. Amino acid sequence: CAWIHTTAYGYTF. The chain has TRBV30 and TRBJ1-2; D unclear. The CDR3 sequence is 13 residues long. Deletions cut 4 bases from V and 4 bases from J, with 13 bases between. Germline assignment: CDR1 GTSNPN and CDR2 SVGIG (reference sequence). Based on the CDR3 plus reference TRBV30 and TRBJ1-2, the full variable domain is SQTIHQWPATLVQPVGSPLSLECTVEGTSNPNLYWYRQAAGRGLQLLFYSVGIGQISSEVPQNLSASRPQDRQFILSSKKLLLSDSGFYLCAWIHTTAYGYTFGSGTRLTVV.

This chain's CDR3 is CASRQGGNTEAFF. The DNA for the CDR3 is TGTGCCAGCCGACAGGGGGGGAACACTGAAGCTTTCTTT. The chain uses TRBV19 and TRBJ1-1; 9 positions agree with TRBD1. After removal of 9 bases from V and 1 base from J, the junction contained 3 bases not matched to a gene. The germline CDR1 and CDR2 sequences are LNHDA and SQIVND (reference sequence). The CDR3 has 13 amino acids.

CDR3 DNA sequence: TGTGCCAGCAGTTCCCCCAGGGGGAACACTGAAGCTTTCTTT. This codes for CASSSPRGNTEAFF. The rearrangement uses TRBV27 and TRBJ1-1; tentatively, D is TRBD1 (6 bases). From germline, CDR1 is MNHEY and CDR2 SMNVEV (reference sequence). V was shortened by 4 bases and J by 1 base, with 10 bases between the two germline ends. The CDR3 runs to 14 residues.